This TCR beta chain derives from a study of blood T cell repertoires in COVID-19. On the study more broadly: COVID-19 samples collected from the United States, Italy and Spain covered acute and convalescent phases. PBMCs, B-cell-depleted T cells, or T cells provided the cDNA or gDNA that made up the material.

In the authors' methods: The authors estimated nucleated cell counts from reference gene primer amplification. The method was immunoSEQ multiplex PCR; TCRdb's version includes in-frame clones alone and lacks a portion of them. The V and J calls and clone size come from that table; D and trimming were worked out from the DNA. This sample has approximately 50,000 clones, with more than 70% found just once. The ends lost 0 bases at V and 4 bases at J; junction bases unmatched: 12. The CDR3 has 19 residues. Germline CDR1 reads LGHDT; CDR2 reads YNNKEL (reference sequence). The chain links TRBV3-1 (or the pseudogene TRBV3-2) to TRBJ2-2; 9 nucleotides match TRBD2. The origin of this receptor is a human donor in a cohort sampled during active COVID-19. The sequencing input was peripheral blood. The CDR3 is CASSQEGGLAGGSTGELFF. CDR3 sequence (DNA): TGTGCCAGCAGCCAAGAGGGGGGGTTGGCGGGGGGGAGCACCGGGGAGCTGTTTTTT.